Following are 13 T cell receptor beta chains from one sample sequenced in a study of cytomegalovirus exposure and HLA in healthy donors. PCR was performed using 60 Vbeta and 13 Jbeta primers. TCRdb's table, derived via immunoSEQ multiplex PCR, lists solely in-frame clones and lacks some. The sample shows 200,000 or so clones, approximately 83% of them seen only once. Sequencing used PBMCs. These receptors all come from a boy younger than 10 in good health and CMV-seronegative.

This chain links TRBV4-2 with TRBJ1-2; D might be TRBD1 (6 bases). This CDR3 has 15 residues. V was cut by 3 bases and J by 0 bases, with 11 bases left in between. CDR1 is LGHNA and CDR2 is YNFKEQ in the germline V gene. As DNA, the CDR3 is TGTGCCAGCAGCCAGAGGACAGAATCTAACTATGGCTACACCTTC. Translating gives CASSQRTESNYGYTF.

This sequence joins TRBV30 and TRBJ1-4, with D maybe TRBD1 (6 bases). Germline-derived CDR1 and CDR2 are GTSNPN and SVGIG (reference sequence). V was trimmed by 3 bases and J by 0 bases, leaving 14 bases between them. The CDR3 sequence is 16 residues long. The CDR3 DNA follows: TGTGCCTGGAGCGTAGGGACACACGCAACTAATGAAAAACTGTTTTTT. Protein sequence: CAWSVGTHATNEKLFF.

In DNA, the CDR3 is TGTGCCATCAGTGAGCTAGCGGGGGCGTCCTACAATGAGCAGTTCTTC. Its translation is CAISELAGASYNEQFF. This rearrangement joins TRBV10-3 to TRBJ2-1; 10 bases agree with TRBD2. The CDR3 extends over 16 amino acids. Germline loops: CDR1 ENHRY, CDR2 SYGVKD. V trimming: 2 bases; J trimming: 1 base; junction bases outside the gene matches: 2.

The table lists this clone with a count of one. The J gene is TRBJ2-1, the V gene TRBV11-2, with D perhaps TRBD1 (6 bases). Looked up from germline, CDR1 is SGHAT and CDR2 is FQNNGV. V dropped 4 bases and J dropped 13 bases, with 26 bases sitting between them. There are 16 residues in the CDR3. The CDR3 protein is CASSSPRGVVPPYQFF. The CDR3 region has the DNA TGTGCCAGCAGCTCCCCCAGGGGAGTAGTTCCCCCCTACCAGTTCTTC. The whole variable domain, filled in from reference TRBV11-2 and TRBJ2-1, reads EAGVAQSPRYKIIEKRQSVAFWCNPISGHATLYWYQQILGQGPKLLIQFQNNGVVDDSQLPKDRFSAERLKGVDSTLKIQPAKLEDSAVYLCASSSPRGVVPPYQFFGPGTRLTVL.

This chain connects TRBV13 to TRBJ2-1, with D possibly being TRBD2 (6 bases). Trimming took 3 bases from V and 7 from J, leaving 19 bases between them. The CDR3 sequence is 16 residues long. The germline gives CDR1 PRHDT, CDR2 FYEKMQ (reference sequence). Written as DNA, the CDR3 is TGTGCCAGCAGCTTCCCAAGTGGGGGGTGGGATAATGAGCAGTTCTTC. This gives the protein CASSFPSGGWDNEQFF.

This chain links TRBV15 with TRBJ2-3; the match to TRBD2 covers 14 bases. The trim removed 5 bases at V and 5 bases at J, leaving 6 bases unmatched. Germline CDR1 and CDR2: LNHNV and YYDKDF (reference sequence). The CDR3 is 16 residues long. CDR3 region: CATSAGTSGGRDTQYF. The CDR3 coding sequence is TGTGCCACCAGCGCCGGGACTAGCGGGGGACGAGATACGCAGTATTTT.

In the case of this clone: The same CDR3 also results from other DNA sequences found in this sample. The chain is built from TRBV18 and TRBJ2-5; 7 nucleotides line up with TRBD1. After removal of 3 bases from V and 2 bases from J, the junction contained 0 bases not matched to a gene. CDR1 is KGHSH and CDR2 is LQKENI in the germline V gene. The CDR3 is 13 residues long. The CDR3 sequence is CASSPDRQETQYF. The DNA of the CDR3 is TGTGCCAGCTCACCGGACAGGCAAGAGACCCAGTACTTC.

V gene TRBV27 combines with J gene TRBJ1-2, with TRBD1 matching 8 bases. The trim removed 5 bases at V and 5 bases at J, leaving 7 bases unmatched. Per the germline V gene, CDR1 is MNHEY and CDR2 is SMNVEV (reference sequence). The CDR3 is made up of 14 amino acids. The CDR3 sequence is CASSRTGLGYGYTF. The CDR3 DNA reads as TGTGCCAGCAGTCGGACAGGGTTAGGGTATGGCTACACCTTC.

CDR3 nucleotides: TGTGCCAGCAGCCCCGGGGGGGAGCGGGGGGACTGTGAGCAGTTCTTC. Translated, it gives CASSPGGERGDCEQFF. The V and J genes are TRBV21-1 and TRBJ2-1; the tabulated D call, TRBD2, remains unverified against the DNA. TRBV21-1 represents a pseudogene. The CDR3 sequence is 16 residues long.

This clone was seen more than once but under ten times. The chain has TRBV19 and TRBJ2-5; 8 nucleotides line up with TRBD2. This CDR3 is 15 amino acids long. V dropped 5 bases and J dropped 0; count of bases not matched to a gene: 5. Germline loops: CDR1 LNHDA, CDR2 SQIVND (reference sequence). The CDR3 reads CASSLYSGDQETQYF. For the CDR3, the DNA is TGTGCCAGTAGTCTATATAGCGGGGACCAAGAGACCCAGTACTTC.

The CDR3 region is CATSKWKTGKGAGELFF. In DNA, the CDR3 is TGTGCCACCAGCAAATGGAAGACAGGGAAGGGGGCCGGGGAGCTGTTTTTT. The V gene is TRBV15, the J gene TRBJ2-2; the match to TRBD1 covers 7 bases. In germline, CDR1 is LNHNV, CDR2 YYDKDF (reference sequence). Trimming cost V 4 bases and J 6 bases; bases outside gene matches: 14. CDR3 size: 17 residues.

The genes are TRBV10-3 and TRBJ1-2, with unresolved D. This CDR3 has 13 amino acids. The V end lost 10 bases, the J end lost 2 bases, and 14 bases lay between the germline ends. Per the germline V gene, CDR1 is ENHRY and CDR2 is SYGVKD. CDR3 DNA sequence: TGTGCCAGCAGGAGGGCGGGGAACTATGGCTACACCTTC. Residues: CASRRAGNYGYTF.

The chain has TRBV20-1 and TRBJ1-1; 8 bases are shared with TRBD1. Germline V gene lookup returns CDR1 DFQATT and CDR2 SNEGSKA (reference sequence). This CDR3 has 11 residues. V was pared by 6 bases and J by 6 bases, with 3 bases of the junction left unmatched. CDR3 DNA: TGCAGTGCAAGGGACAGGTCTGAAGCTTTCTTT. Protein product: CSARDRSEAFF.